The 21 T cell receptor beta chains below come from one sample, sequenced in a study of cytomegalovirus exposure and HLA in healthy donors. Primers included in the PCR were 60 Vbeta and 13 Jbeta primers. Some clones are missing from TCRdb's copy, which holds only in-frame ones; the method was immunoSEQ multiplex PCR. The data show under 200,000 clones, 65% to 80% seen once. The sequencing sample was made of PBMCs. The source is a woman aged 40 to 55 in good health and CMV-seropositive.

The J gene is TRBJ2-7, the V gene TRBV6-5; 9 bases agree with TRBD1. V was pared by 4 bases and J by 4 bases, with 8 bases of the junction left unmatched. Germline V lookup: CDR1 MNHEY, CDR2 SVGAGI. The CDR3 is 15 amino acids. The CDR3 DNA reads TGTGCCAGCAGTTTCGGACAGGGGCTACATTACGAGCAGTACTTC. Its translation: CASSFGQGLHYEQYF.

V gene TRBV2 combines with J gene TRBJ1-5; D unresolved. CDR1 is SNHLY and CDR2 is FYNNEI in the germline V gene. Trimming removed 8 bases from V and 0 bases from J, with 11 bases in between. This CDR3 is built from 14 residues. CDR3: CASGGVTSNQPQHF. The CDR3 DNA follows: TGTGCCAGCGGCGGGGTCACTAGCAATCAGCCCCAGCATTTT.

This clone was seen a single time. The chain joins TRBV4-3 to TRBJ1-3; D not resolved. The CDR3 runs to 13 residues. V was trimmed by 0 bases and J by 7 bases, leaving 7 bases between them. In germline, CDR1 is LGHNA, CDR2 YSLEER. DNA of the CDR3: TGCGCCAGCAGCCAAGACAGAATGAACACCATATATTTT. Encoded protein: CASSQDRMNTIYF.

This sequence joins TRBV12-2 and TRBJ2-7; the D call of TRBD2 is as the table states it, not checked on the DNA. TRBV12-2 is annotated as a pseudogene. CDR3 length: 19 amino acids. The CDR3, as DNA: TGTGCAAGTCGCCCGTTCCGCACTAGCGGGAGGGCCTTCTACTACGAGCAGTACTTC. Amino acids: CASRPFRTSGRAFYYEQYF.

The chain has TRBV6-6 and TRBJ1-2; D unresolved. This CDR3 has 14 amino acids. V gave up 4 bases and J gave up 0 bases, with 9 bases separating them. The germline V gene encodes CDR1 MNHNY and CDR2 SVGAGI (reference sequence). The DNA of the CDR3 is TGTGCCAGCAGTTCGTTTACAGCTAACTATGGCTACACCTTC. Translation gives CASSSFTANYGYTF.

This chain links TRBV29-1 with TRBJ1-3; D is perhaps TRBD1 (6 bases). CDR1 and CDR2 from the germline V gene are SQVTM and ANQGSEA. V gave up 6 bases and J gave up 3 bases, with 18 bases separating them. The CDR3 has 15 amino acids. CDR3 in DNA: TGCAGCGTCTTAAGTGGGCAGGGGAGTGGAAACACCATATATTTT. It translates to CSVLSGQGSGNTIYF.

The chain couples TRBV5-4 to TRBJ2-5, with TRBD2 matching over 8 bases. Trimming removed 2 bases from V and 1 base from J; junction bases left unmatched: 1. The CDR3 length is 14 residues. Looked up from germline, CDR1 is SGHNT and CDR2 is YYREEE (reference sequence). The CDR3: CASSFGGAQETQYF. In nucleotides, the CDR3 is TGTGCCAGCAGCTTCGGGGGGGCCCAAGAGACCCAGTACTTC.

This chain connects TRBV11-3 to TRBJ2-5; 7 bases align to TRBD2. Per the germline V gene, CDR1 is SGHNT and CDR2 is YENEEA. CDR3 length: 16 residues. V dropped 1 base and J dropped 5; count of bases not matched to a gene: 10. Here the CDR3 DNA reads TGTGCCAGCAGCTTAGTGTCGGCGGGAGTCGGGGAGACCCAGTACTTC. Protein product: CASSLVSAGVGETQYF. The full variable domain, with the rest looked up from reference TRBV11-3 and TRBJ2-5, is EAGVVQSPRYKIIEKKQPVAFWCNPISGHNTLYWYLQNLGQGPELLIRYENEEAVDDSQLPKDRFSAERLKGVDSTLKIQPAELGDSAVYLCASSLVSAGVGETQYFGPGTRLLVL.

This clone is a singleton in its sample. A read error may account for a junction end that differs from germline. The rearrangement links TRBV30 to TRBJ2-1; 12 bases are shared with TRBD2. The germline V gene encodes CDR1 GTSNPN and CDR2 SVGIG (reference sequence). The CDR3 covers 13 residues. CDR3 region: CAWRTSGSPLGLF. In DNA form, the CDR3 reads TGTGCCTGGAGGACTAGCGGGAGCCCCCTGGGGCTCTTC.

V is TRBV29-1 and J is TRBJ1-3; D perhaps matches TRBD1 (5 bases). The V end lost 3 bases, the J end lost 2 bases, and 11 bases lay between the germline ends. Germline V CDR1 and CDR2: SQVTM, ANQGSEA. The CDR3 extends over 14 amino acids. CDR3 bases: TGCAGCGTTGATCCAGGGAGGACTGGAAACACCATATATTTT. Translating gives CSVDPGRTGNTIYF.

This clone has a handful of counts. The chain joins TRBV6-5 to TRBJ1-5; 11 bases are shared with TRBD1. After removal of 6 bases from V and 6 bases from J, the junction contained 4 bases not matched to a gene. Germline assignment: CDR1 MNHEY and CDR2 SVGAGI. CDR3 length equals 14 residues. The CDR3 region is CASSGQGAGQPQHF. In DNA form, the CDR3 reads TGTGCCAGCAGCGGACAGGGGGCAGGTCAGCCCCAGCATTTT.

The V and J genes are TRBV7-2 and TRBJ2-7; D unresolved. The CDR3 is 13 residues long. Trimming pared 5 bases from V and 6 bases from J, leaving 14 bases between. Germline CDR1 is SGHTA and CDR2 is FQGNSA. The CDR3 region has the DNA TGTGCCAGCAGCCCCGCCCCAGTGTCCGAGCAGTACTTC. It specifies CASSPAPVSEQYF.

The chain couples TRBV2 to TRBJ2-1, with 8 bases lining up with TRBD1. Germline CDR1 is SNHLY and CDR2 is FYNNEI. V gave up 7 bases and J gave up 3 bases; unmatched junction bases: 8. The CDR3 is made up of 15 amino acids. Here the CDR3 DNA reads TGTGCCAGCACTCCCGGACAGGGCTTCTACAATGAGCAGTTCTTC. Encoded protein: CASTPGQGFYNEQFF.

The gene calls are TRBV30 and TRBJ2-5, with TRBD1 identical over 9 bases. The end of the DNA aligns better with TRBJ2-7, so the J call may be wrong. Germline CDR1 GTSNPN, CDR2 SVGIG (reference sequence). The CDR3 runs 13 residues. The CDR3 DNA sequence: TGTGCCTGGAATACGGGACAGGGAAACGAGCAGTACTTC. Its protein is CAWNTGQGNEQYF.

As DNA, the CDR3 is TGTGCCAGCAGCTTAGAGGCCAATGAGCAGTTCTTC. This codes for CASSLEANEQFF. The chain uses TRBV11-2 and TRBJ2-1; D unclear. Germline values: CDR1 SGHAT, CDR2 FQNNGV. The CDR3 spans 12 residues. With 0 bases removed from V and 6 bases from J, the gap between germline ends came to 3 bases. Full variable domain (rest looked up from reference TRBV11-2 and TRBJ2-1): EAGVAQSPRYKIIEKRQSVAFWCNPISGHATLYWYQQILGQGPKLLIQFQNNGVVDDSQLPKDRFSAERLKGVDSTLKIQPAKLEDSAVYLCASSLEANEQFFGPGTRLTVL.

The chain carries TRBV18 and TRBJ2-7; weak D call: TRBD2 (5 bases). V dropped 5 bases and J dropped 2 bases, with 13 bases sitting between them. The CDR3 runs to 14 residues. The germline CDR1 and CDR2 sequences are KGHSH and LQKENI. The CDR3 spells CASSGAEEAYEQYF. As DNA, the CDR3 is TGTGCCAGCTCAGGCGCGGAGGAGGCCTACGAGCAGTACTTC. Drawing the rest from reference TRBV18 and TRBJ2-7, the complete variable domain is NAGVMQNPRHLVRRRGQEARLRCSPMKGHSHVYWYRQLPEEGLKFMVYLQKENIIDESGMPKERFSAEFPKEGPSILRIQQVVRGDSAAYFCASSGAEEAYEQYFGPGTRLTVT.

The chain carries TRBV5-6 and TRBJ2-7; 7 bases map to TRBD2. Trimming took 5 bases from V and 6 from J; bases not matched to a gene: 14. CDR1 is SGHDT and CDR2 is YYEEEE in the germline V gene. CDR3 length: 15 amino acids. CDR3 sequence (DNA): TGTGCCAGCAGTTTTGATTGGGGGGAGGGAGGCGAGCAGTACTTC. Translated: CASSFDWGEGGEQYF.

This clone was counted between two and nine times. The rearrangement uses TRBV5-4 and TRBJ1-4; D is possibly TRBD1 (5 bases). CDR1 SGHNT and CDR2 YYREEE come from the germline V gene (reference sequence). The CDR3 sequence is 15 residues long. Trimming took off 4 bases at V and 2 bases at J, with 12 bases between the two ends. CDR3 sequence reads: CASSRTGGTNEKLFF. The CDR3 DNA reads TGTGCCAGCAGCCGGACGGGGGGGACTAATGAAAAACTGTTTTTT.

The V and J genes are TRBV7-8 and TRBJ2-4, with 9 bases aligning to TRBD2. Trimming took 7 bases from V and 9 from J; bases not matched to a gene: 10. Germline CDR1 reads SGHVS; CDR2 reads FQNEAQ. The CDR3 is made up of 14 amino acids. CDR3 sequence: CASTSSSGGSIQYF. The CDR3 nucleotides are TGTGCCAGCACCTCGTCCAGCGGGGGGAGCATTCAGTACTTC.

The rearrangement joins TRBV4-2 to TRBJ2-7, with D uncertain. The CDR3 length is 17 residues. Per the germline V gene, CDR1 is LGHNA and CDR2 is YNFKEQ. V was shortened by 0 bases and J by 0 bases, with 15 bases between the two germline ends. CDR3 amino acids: CASSQEYDGSLSYEQYF. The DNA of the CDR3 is TGTGCCAGCAGCCAAGAATACGACGGGTCTCTCTCCTACGAGCAGTACTTC.

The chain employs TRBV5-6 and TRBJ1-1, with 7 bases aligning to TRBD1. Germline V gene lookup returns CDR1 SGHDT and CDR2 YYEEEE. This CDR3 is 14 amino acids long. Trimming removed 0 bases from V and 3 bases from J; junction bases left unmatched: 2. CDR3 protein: CASSLGQGYTEAFF. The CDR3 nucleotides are TGTGCCAGCAGCTTGGGACAGGGATACACTGAAGCTTTCTTT.